This T cell receptor (beta chain) stems from a study of blood T cell repertoires in COVID-19. Study as a whole: COVID-19 samples from acute and convalescent phases originated in the United States, Italy and Spain. The analysed material was cDNA or gDNA that came from T cells, B-cell-depleted T cells, or PBMCs.

Authors' analysis steps: Amplification from reference gene primers served as the basis for estimated nucleated cell counts. The assay was immunoSEQ multiplex PCR, and TCRdb's table has in-frame clones only and misses some. For V, J and clone size, that table is used; D and trimming come from the DNA. The sample lists 90,000 to 130,000 clones; 80% to 90% were seen once. Germline loops: CDR1 SGHNT, CDR2 YYREEE (reference sequence). The CDR3 extends over 14 amino acids. V lost 1 base and J lost 8, with 15 bases in between. Material: peripheral blood. This sequence joins TRBV5-4 and TRBJ1-2; a weak D match, TRBD1 (6 bases). The TCR sequence derives from a woman aged 55-69 years with acute or convalescent COVID-19. The CDR3 DNA is TGTGCCAGCAGCTTGCGGGGGGGCGGAGGAGGCTACACCTTC. Protein product: CASSLRGGGGGYTF.